One and the same sample provided the 11 T cell receptor beta chains below, sequenced in a study of T cells in Graves' hyperthyroidism and ophthalmopathy. TCR beta CDR3 regions were amplified from RNA. RT-PCR in the first round (using the HTBI primer set) targeted the TCR CDR3. TCRdb re-analysed the multiplex PCR reads in MiXCR, keeping a single row per CDR3 protein. The sample carries hundreds of thousands of distinct CDR3 sequences, roughly 16% recorded once. Sequenced: blood. These receptors came from a woman between 25 and 40 years old with Graves' hyperthyroidism.

J is TRBJ2-7 and V is TRBV15; 9 bases line up with TRBD1. V lost 1 base and J lost 9; bases outside the gene matches: 4. The CDR3 length is 13 residues. Germline V lookup: CDR1 LNHNV, CDR2 YYDKDF (reference sequence). The CDR3 sequence is CATSRGTGDVQYF. As DNA, the CDR3 is TGTGCCACCAGCAGAGGGACAGGGGACGTGCAGTACTTC.

This clonotype was recorded many times. The V gene is TRBV3-1, the J gene TRBJ2-1; D is ambiguous. The CDR3 sequence is 13 residues long. V lost 1 base, J lost 5 bases, and 6 bases lay in between. From germline, CDR1 is LGHDT and CDR2 YNNKEL (reference sequence). CDR3: CASSQVLDNEQFF. The CDR3 DNA reads as TGTGCCAGCAGCCAAGTCTTGGACAATGAGCAGTTCTTC.

In this sample, this clonotype turned up many times. V is TRBV12-3 or TRBV12-4 and J is TRBJ1-1, with 7 bases that match TRBD1. CDR3 size: 16 residues. Trimming removed 5 bases from V and 3 bases from J; junction bases left unmatched: 12. CDR3 amino acids: CASSRQGIIPHTEAFF. DNA of the CDR3: TGTGCCAGCAGTCGACAGGGTATAATTCCCCACACTGAAGCTTTCTTT.

A few counts support this clonotype. The chain uses TRBV5-1 and TRBJ2-3, with 7 nucleotides matching TRBD2. With V trimmed by 4 bases and J by 0 bases, 5 bases remained unmatched. The length of the CDR3 is 15 residues. CDR1 SGHRS and CDR2 YFSETQ come from the germline V gene. CDR3 bases: TGCGCCAGCAGCGGCGGCGGGAGAAGCACAGATACGCAGTATTTT. Translating it yields CASSGGGRSTDTQYF. Combining the CDR3 with reference TRBV5-1 and TRBJ2-3 gives the whole variable domain KAGVTQTPRYLIKTRGQQVTLSCSPISGHRSVSWYQQTPGQGLQFLFEYFSETQRNKGNFPGRFSGRQFSNSRSEMNVSTLELGDSALYLCASSGGGRSTDTQYFGPGTRLTVL.

In its sample, this clonotype was seen a few times. A much larger clone sits a single nucleotide away, making a read error possible. The CDR3 nucleotides read TGCAGTGCTCCTGCGTGGGGAGGAGGGACTGAAGCTTTCTTT. It translates to CSAPAWGGGTEAFF. The chain carries TRBV20-1 and TRBJ1-1, with unresolved D. The CDR3 consists of 14 residues. V lost 5 bases and J lost 5, with 18 bases in between. Germline V lookup: CDR1 DFQATT, CDR2 SNEGSKA (reference sequence).

The chain joins TRBV28 to TRBJ1-1; 7 bases align to TRBD1. The J segment lost 6 bases and the V segment lost 10 bases, leaving 11 bases of the junction unmatched. CDR1 MDHEN and CDR2 SYDVKM come from the germline V gene. CDR3 size: 13 residues. The CDR3 coding sequence is TGTGCCATATCACTCGACAGGGTTGCTGAAGCTTTCTTT. It encodes CAISLDRVAEAFF.

This clonotype has a count of ten or more. The J gene is TRBJ2-1, the V gene TRBV29-1, with TRBD1 matching 9 bases. Germline V lookup: CDR1 SQVTM, CDR2 ANQGSEA. The CDR3 is made up of 15 amino acids. With V trimmed by 3 bases and J by 8 bases, 11 bases remained unmatched. CDR3 DNA sequence: TGCAGCGTTGAGGGGGGGACAGGGTTGGCAGATGAGCAGTTCTTC. As protein: CSVEGGTGLADEQFF.

The table lists this clonotype with many counts. The chain carries TRBV6-2 or TRBV6-3 and TRBJ2-7; no reliable D call. V was shortened by 2 bases and J by 2 bases, with 10 bases between the two germline ends. The CDR3 extends over 14 amino acids. CDR1 is MNHEY, CDR2 SVGEGT, per germline. As DNA, the CDR3 is TGTGCCAGCAGTTACGGCCCCCTCGCCTACGAGCAGTACTTC. This codes for CASSYGPLAYEQYF.

In its sample, this clonotype was seen a few times. The chain carries TRBV4-2 and TRBJ2-1; D call uncertain. V lost 3 bases and J 3 bases, leaving 15 bases between the germline ends. Germline V gene sequence: CDR1 LGHNA, CDR2 YNFKEQ. The length of the CDR3 is 16 residues. The CDR3 nucleotides are TGTGCCAGCAGCCACGCGGTCCTAGGTGTCTACAATGAGCAGTTCTTC. Its protein is CASSHAVLGVYNEQFF.

The V call is TRBV12-3 or TRBV12-4, the J call TRBJ2-1, with D possibly being TRBD2 (6 bases). This CDR3 is 12 amino acids long. Between the trimmed V and J ends, which lost 0 bases and 13 bases, there was a span of 10 bases. The CDR3 nucleotides are TGTGCCAGCAGTTTAGCGGGAGGCAAACAGTTCTTC. It translates to CASSLAGGKQFF.

This clonotype was seen repeatedly, ten times or more. The chain combines TRBV28 with TRBJ2-1; TRBD2 agrees at 10 bases. CDR1 MDHEN and CDR2 SYDVKM come from the germline V gene. After removal of 3 bases from V and 4 bases from J, the junction contained 3 bases not matched to a gene. This CDR3 comprises 15 residues. The DNA for the CDR3 is TGTGCCAGCAGTTTTCGGACTAGCGGATACAATGAGCAGTTCTTC. The encoded protein is CASSFRTSGYNEQFF. The whole variable domain, filled in from reference TRBV28 and TRBJ2-1, reads DVKVTQSSRYLVKRTGEKVFLECVQDMDHENMFWYRQDPGLGLRLIYFSYDVKMKEKGDIPEGYSVSREKKERFSLILESASTNQTSMYLCASSFRTSGYNEQFFGPGTRLTVL.